One sample yielded the 25 T cell receptor beta chains listed below, sequenced in a study of T cell responses to AZD1222 COVID-19 vaccine (dated by TCRdb to about 2021). Sample time point, as interpreted from the label and publication: baseline before first vaccination. Explained via the paper, the treatment or condition label denotes: meningococcal conjugate vaccine given as trial control. Receptor libraries were prepared by the immunoSEQ multiplex PCR assay. TCRdb's version of the immuneACCESS table is confined to in-frame rearrangements and falls short of the full clone set. An unresolved V gene accounts for under half of the shortfall where checked; the remainder is of unknown origin. Present in this sample are 120,000 to 150,000 clones, about 91% of which were seen just once. The top ten clones comprise approximately 3.1% of the sample. Sequenced here: peripheral blood, sampled on day 0 of MenACWY control vaccination. All receptors derive from an adult in good health.

CDR3 in DNA: TGCGCCAGCAGCTTAGGTGGTCCGGGACGGGATAATTCACCCCTCCACTTT. Encoded protein: CASSLGGPGRDNSPLHF. The rearrangement links TRBV5-1 to TRBJ1-6, with a tentative D call TRBD1 (5 bases). Trimming removed 2 bases at V and 5 bases at J, with 17 bases between. This CDR3 region has 17 residues. In germline, CDR1 is SGHRS, CDR2 YFSETQ.

Of note for this clone: The sample holds other DNA sequences that translate to the same CDR3. CDR3 amino acids: CAISESTGDYGYTF. In DNA, the CDR3 is TGTGCCATCAGTGAGTCTACAGGAGACTATGGCTACACCTTC. The gene calls are TRBV10-3 and TRBJ1-2; perhaps TRBD1 as D (5 bases). Germline CDR1 is ENHRY and CDR2 is SYGVKD. The V gene lost 0 bases and the J gene lost 3 bases, with 8 bases spanning the gap. The CDR3 extends over 14 amino acids.

This chain links TRBV25-1 with TRBJ1-4; D is unresolved. V lost 4 bases, J lost 0 bases, and 12 bases lay in between. Germline CDR1 and CDR2: MGHDK and SYGVNS. The CDR3 spans 16 residues. The CDR3 sequence is CASSVWLGATNEKLFF. The CDR3 bases are TGTGCCAGCAGTGTTTGGCTGGGAGCAACTAATGAAAAACTGTTTTTT.

V and J are TRBV20-1 and TRBJ1-5; 9 bases align to TRBD1. The CDR3 totals 18 residues. Germline CDR1 DFQATT, CDR2 SNEGSKA (reference sequence). The V gene end was trimmed by 3 bases and the J gene end by 1 base; junction bases not matched to a gene: 13. CDR3 region: CSASSGTGRSRSNQPQHF. The CDR3 DNA is TGCAGTGCTAGTTCCGGGACAGGGAGGTCGAGAAGCAATCAGCCCCAGCATTTT.

This chain uses TRBV25-1 with TRBJ2-7; weak D call: TRBD1 (6 bases). The CDR3 length is 13 residues. From germline, CDR1 is MGHDK and CDR2 SYGVNS. The germline V and J ends were trimmed by 6 bases and 4 bases, with 13 bases remaining between them. The DNA for the CDR3 is TGTGCCAGCAGGGAGGCAGGGGCGTACGAGCAGTACTTC. It is translated as CASREAGAYEQYF.

V is TRBV5-1 and J is TRBJ1-2, with D possibly matching TRBD1 (5 bases). The CDR3 sequence is 15 residues long. V lost 2 bases and J 0 bases, leaving 11 bases between the germline ends. CDR1 is SGHRS and CDR2 is YFSETQ in the germline V gene. For the CDR3, the DNA is TGCGCCAGCAGCTTTAACCTGGACACTAACTATGGCTACACCTTC. Translating gives CASSFNLDTNYGYTF. Supplemented by reference TRBV5-1 and TRBJ1-2, the full variable domain reads KAGVTQTPRYLIKTRGQQVTLSCSPISGHRSVSWYQQTPGQGLQFLFEYFSETQRNKGNFPGRFSGRQFSNSRSEMNVSTLELGDSALYLCASSFNLDTNYGYTFGSGTRLTVV.

The CDR3 loop is CASSATTGPNSPLHF. In nucleotides, the CDR3 is TGTGCCAGCAGCGCCACGACAGGGCCAAATTCACCCCTCCACTTT. The chain has TRBV9 and TRBJ1-6, with TRBD1 identical over 7 bases. Germline CDR1 SGDLS, CDR2 YYNGEE. Losses at the gene ends were 3 bases for V and 7 bases for J; bases not matched to a gene: 7. There are 15 residues in the CDR3. Full variable domain (missing parts from reference TRBV9 and TRBJ1-6): DSGVTQTPKHLITATGQRVTLRCSPRSGDLSVYWYQQSLDQGLQFLIQYYNGEERAKGNILERFSAQQFPDLHSELNLSSLELGDSALYFCASSATTGPNSPLHFGNGTRLTVT.

Details on this clone: Other DNA sequences from this sample encode an identical CDR3 as well. The rearrangement links TRBV28 to TRBJ1-4; weak D call: TRBD1 (5 bases). From germline, CDR1 is MDHEN and CDR2 SYDVKM. V was shortened by 3 bases and J by 8 bases, with 13 bases between the two germline ends. This CDR3 is built from 14 residues. The CDR3 loop is CASSFRGAGEKLFF. The CDR3 DNA reads as TGTGCCAGCAGTTTTAGGGGCGCGGGCGAAAAACTGTTTTTT. Drawing the rest from reference TRBV28 and TRBJ1-4, the complete variable domain is DVKVTQSSRYLVKRTGEKVFLECVQDMDHENMFWYRQDPGLGLRLIYFSYDVKMKEKGDIPEGYSVSREKKERFSLILESASTNQTSMYLCASSFRGAGEKLFFGSGTQLSVL.

The rearrangement uses TRBV7-2 and TRBJ1-5; TRBD1 aligns across 8 bases. CDR1 is SGHTA and CDR2 is FQGNSA in the germline V gene. The CDR3 length is 14 residues. V was clipped by 5 bases and J by 6 bases; unmatched bases: 6. CDR3 amino acids: CASSPDRGSQPQHF. CDR3 in DNA: TGTGCCAGCAGCCCAGACAGGGGTAGTCAGCCCCAGCATTTT.

The genes are TRBV10-3 and TRBJ1-4; possible D gene TRBD1, 5 bases. The CDR3 totals 11 residues. The V gene's germline CDR1 is ENHRY and CDR2 SYGVKD. The CDR3 here is CASQGREKLFF. The CDR3, as DNA: TGTGCGTCCCAGGGCCGAGAAAAACTGTTTTTT.

The rearrangement links TRBV18 to TRBJ2-5; D is unclear. The CDR3 has 14 residues. Germline loops: CDR1 KGHSH, CDR2 LQKENI. The V end was cut by 3 bases, the J end by 5 bases, with 13 bases between. The CDR3 DNA sequence: TGTGCCAGCTCACCCCAGCGTGGTGGCGAGACCCAGTACTTC. This gives the protein CASSPQRGGETQYF.

The chain employs TRBV7-2 and TRBJ2-7, with D possibly being TRBD2 (6 bases). The CDR3 has 15 residues. Trimming removed 4 bases at V and 4 bases at J, with 17 bases between. The V gene's germline CDR1 is SGHTA and CDR2 FQGNSA. For the CDR3, the DNA is TGTGCCAGCAGCTCAAATCCGGGAGTTGGGTACGAGCAGTACTTC. It codes for CASSSNPGVGYEQYF. Looking up the rest from reference TRBV7-2 and TRBJ2-7 gives the full variable domain: GAGVSQSPSNKVTEKGKDVELRCDPISGHTALYWYRQSLGQGLEFLIYFQGNSAPDKSGLPSDRFSAERTGGSVSTLTIQRTQQEDSAVYLCASSSNPGVGYEQYFGPGTRLTVT.

V usage is TRBV18 and J usage is TRBJ2-2; D possibly matches TRBD1 or TRBD2 (5 bases each). CDR1 is KGHSH and CDR2 is LQKENI in the germline V gene. This CDR3 is built from 15 residues. Trimming took off 4 bases at V and 4 bases at J, with 13 bases between the two ends. The CDR3 sequence: CASSLDGAGTGELFF. The CDR3 bases are TGTGCCAGCTCACTAGACGGGGCTGGCACCGGGGAGCTGTTTTTT.

The table lists this clone with a count of one. J is TRBJ2-2 and V is TRBV5-5, with D possibly matching TRBD1 (6 bases). The germline gives CDR1 SGHKS, CDR2 YYEKEE (reference sequence). V was clipped by 1 base and J by 6 bases, with 10 bases between them. The CDR3 is made up of 14 amino acids. The CDR3 sequence: CASSLTGTAGELFF. In DNA form, the CDR3 reads TGTGCCAGCAGCTTGACAGGGACGGCCGGGGAGCTGTTTTTT.

J is TRBJ2-2 and V is TRBV27; D remains ambiguous. V lost 5 bases and J lost 4, with 17 bases in between. This CDR3 region has 16 residues. Germline lookup yields CDR1 MNHEY and CDR2 SMNVEV (reference sequence). DNA of the CDR3: TGTGCCAGCAGTCCCAATCCCCACTGGGGCACCGGGGAGCTGTTTTTT. It yields the protein CASSPNPHWGTGELFF.

The rearrangement joins TRBV4-1 to TRBJ1-1; perhaps TRBD1 as D (5 bases). The CDR3 consists of 14 residues. In germline, CDR1 is MGHRA, CDR2 YSYEKL. V was pared by 6 bases and J by 4 bases, with 15 bases between. The CDR3 region is CASSPAGAGTEAFF. The CDR3 DNA reads TGCGCCAGCAGTCCCGCCGGGGCCGGCACTGAAGCTTTCTTT.

The chain has TRBV18 and TRBJ2-1, with no clear D. The V end lost 1 base, the J end lost 5 bases, and 9 bases lay between the germline ends. Germline lookup yields CDR1 KGHSH and CDR2 LQKENI. The length of the CDR3 is 14 residues. CDR3 DNA sequence: TGTGCCAGCTCACCACAACAGATCAACAATGAGCAGTTCTTC. Amino acids: CASSPQQINNEQFF.

This rearrangement joins TRBV18 to TRBJ1-5, with D unresolved. Trimming cost V 4 bases and J 1 base, with 8 bases left between them. The germline V gene encodes CDR1 KGHSH and CDR2 LQKENI. This CDR3 has 14 amino acids. DNA for the CDR3: TGTGCCAGCTCACTCGCGGGAAGCAATCAGCCCCAGCATTTT. Its protein product is CASSLAGSNQPQHF.

CDR3 region: CASIRGVYGYTF. The CDR3 nucleotides read TGTGCCAGCATCCGGGGGGTCTATGGCTACACCTTC. This chain uses TRBV2 with TRBJ1-2, with a possible D match to TRBD1 (5 bases). The CDR3 extends over 12 amino acids. V was clipped by 7 bases and J by 4 bases, with 10 bases between them. Per the germline V gene, CDR1 is SNHLY and CDR2 is FYNNEI.

The chain uses TRBV7-2 and TRBJ1-1, with unresolved D. The length of the CDR3 is 13 residues. Germline CDR1 and CDR2: SGHTA and FQGNSA. The V end lost 5 bases, the J end lost 8 bases, and 15 bases lay between the germline ends. The CDR3 bases are TGTGCCAGCAGCACGGATGGGGTTCCCGAAGCTTTCTTT. It is translated as CASSTDGVPEAFF.

This clone was seen only once. CDR3 in DNA: TGTGCCAGTAGTATGTCTGGGGCCAACGTCCTGACTTTC. Translated: CASSMSGANVLTF. The rearrangement joins TRBV19 to TRBJ2-6, with no clear D. The CDR3 has 13 amino acids. The V end lost 3 bases, the J end lost 1 base, and 1 base lay between the germline ends. Germline V gene data show CDR1 as LNHDA and CDR2 as SQIVND (reference sequence).

The rearrangement links TRBV9 to TRBJ2-1, with D perhaps assigned TRBD1 or TRBD2 (5 bases each). This CDR3 has 15 residues. V lost 4 bases to trimming and J lost 2 bases, with 13 bases between them. CDR1 is SGDLS, CDR2 YYNGEE, per germline. CDR3: CASSSDEGPYNEQFF. The CDR3, as DNA: TGTGCCAGCAGCTCCGATGAGGGGCCCTACAATGAGCAGTTCTTC.

The chain couples TRBV5-6 to TRBJ2-5; D uncertain. V lost 5 bases and J 4 bases, leaving 6 bases between the germline ends. This CDR3 region has 11 residues. Germline V lookup: CDR1 SGHDT, CDR2 YYEEEE. CDR3 DNA sequence: TGTGCCAGCAGTCGCGGAGAGACCCAGTACTTC. Its protein is CASSRGETQYF.

The chain combines TRBV24-1 with TRBJ2-5; 8 nucleotides agree with TRBD2. Per germline, CDR1 KGHDR and CDR2 SFDVKD. This CDR3 has 15 amino acids. V lost 4 bases and J lost 0; bases outside the gene matches: 3. Written as DNA, the CDR3 is TGTGCCACCAGTGAGGCCGGGGGGGACCAAGAGACCCAGTACTTC. It encodes CATSEAGGDQETQYF.

J is TRBJ2-2 and V is TRBV24-1; D ambiguous. Trimming shortened V by 4 bases and J by 0 bases, and 14 bases separated the two germline ends. The CDR3 runs to 17 residues. The germline V gene has CDR1 KGHDR and CDR2 SFDVKD. The CDR3 bases are TGTGCCACCAGTGAAGGTCTAACAAGAGCGAACACCGGGGAGCTGTTTTTT. Translating gives CATSEGLTRANTGELFF.